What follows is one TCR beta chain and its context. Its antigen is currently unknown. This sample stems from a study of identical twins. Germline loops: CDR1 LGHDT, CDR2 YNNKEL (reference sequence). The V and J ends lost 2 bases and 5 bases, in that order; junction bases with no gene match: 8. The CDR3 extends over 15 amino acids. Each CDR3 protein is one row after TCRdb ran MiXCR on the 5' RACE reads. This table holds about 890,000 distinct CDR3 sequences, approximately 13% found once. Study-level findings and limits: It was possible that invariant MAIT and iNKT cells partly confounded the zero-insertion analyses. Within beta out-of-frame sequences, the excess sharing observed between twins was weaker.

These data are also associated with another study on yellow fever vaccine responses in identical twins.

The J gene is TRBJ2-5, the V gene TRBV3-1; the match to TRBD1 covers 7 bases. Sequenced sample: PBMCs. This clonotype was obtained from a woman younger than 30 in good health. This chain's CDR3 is CASSQTGARWETQYF. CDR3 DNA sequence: TGTGCCAGCAGCCAAACAGGGGCTAGATGGGAGACCCAGTACTTC.